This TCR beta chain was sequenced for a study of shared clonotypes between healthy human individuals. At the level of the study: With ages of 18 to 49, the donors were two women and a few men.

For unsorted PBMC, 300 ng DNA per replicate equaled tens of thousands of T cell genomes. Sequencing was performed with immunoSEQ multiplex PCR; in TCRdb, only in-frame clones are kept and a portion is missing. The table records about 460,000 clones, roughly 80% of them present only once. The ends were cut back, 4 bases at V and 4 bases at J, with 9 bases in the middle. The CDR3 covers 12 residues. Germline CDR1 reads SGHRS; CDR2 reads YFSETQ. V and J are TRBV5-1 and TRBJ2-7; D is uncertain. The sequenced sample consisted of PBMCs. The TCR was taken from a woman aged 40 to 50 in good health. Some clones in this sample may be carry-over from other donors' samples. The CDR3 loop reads CASSVVGYEQYF. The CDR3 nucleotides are TGCGCCAGCAGCGTGGTTGGTTACGAGCAGTACTTC. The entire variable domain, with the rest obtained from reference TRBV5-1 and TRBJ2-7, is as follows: KAGVTQTPRYLIKTRGQQVTLSCSPISGHRSVSWYQQTPGQGLQFLFEYFSETQRNKGNFPGRFSGRQFSNSRSEMNVSTLELGDSALYLCASSVVGYEQYFGPGTRLTVT.